The rows below give T cell receptor beta chains drawn from one sample of a study of OX40 agonist ivuxolimab in advanced cancers. Measured with immunoSEQ multiplex PCR; TCRdb has only the in-frame clones, and not every one. The sample lists 65,000 to 90,000 clones, around 90% occurring once. The sample was CD4+ or CD8+ T cells sorted from blood, taken in a trial of the OX40 agonist ivuxolimab. The receptors originated from an adult with an advanced solid tumor such as melanoma, head and neck, liver or kidney cancer. CDR3s include the opening cysteine and the closing phenylalanine or tryptophan. Each record gives: clone size, J gene, V gene, D gene, CDR3 DNA, CDR3 protein. D genes are given only for firm matches. Only part of the rows carry a size: once, few, many, or a class if the clone is expanded.

few TRBJ1-6 TRBV6-5 TRBD1 TGTGCCAGCAGTTGGGGACAGGGATCGACACCCCTCCACTTT CASSWGQGSTPLHF
. TRBJ1-1 TRBV28 TRBD1 TGTGCCAGCAGCCTACAGGGGTCCGGCACTGAAGCTTTCTTT CASSLQGSGTEAFF
. TRBJ2-4 TRBV6-6 . TGTGCCAGCAGTTACTCGAGTACCAGGGAAGGCATTCAGTACTTC CASSYSSTREGIQYF
. TRBJ1-2 TRBV14 . TGTGCCAGCAGCCTGACAGGCGGCGATGTTAACTATGGCTACACCTTC CASSLTGGDVNYGYTF
. TRBJ1-5 TRBV19 . TGTGCCAGTATGACTATACAAGGGCAGGTTCAGCCCCAGCATTTT CASMTIQGQVQPQHF
. TRBJ2-3 TRBV28 . TGTGCCAGCAGTACGGGGACCCCTTGGGATGGCACGCAGTATTTT CASSTGTPWDGTQYF
. TRBJ1-2 TRBV29-1 . TGCAGCGTTGTGAGGGTCTATGGCTACACCTTC CSVVRVYGYTF
. TRBJ1-5 TRBV4-2 TRBD1 TGTGCCAGCAGCTTGGCGGACGGATGGGACAGGGGATGGGAGCCCCAGCATTTT CASSLADGWDRGWEPQHF
. TRBJ2-2 TRBV27 . TGTGCCAGCAGTTTATCTGGGGAGGCCGGGGAGCTGTTTTTT CASSLSGEAGELFF
. TRBJ2-1 TRBV29-1 TRBD2 TGCAGCGTTCTTAGGCGGGAGGACCGTAATGAGCAGTTCTTC CSVLRREDRNEQFF
. TRBJ1-4 TRBV2 TRBD1 TGTGCCAGCACCCAAGGTGTGGGACAGGGGCCGAATGAAAAACTGTTTTTT CASTQGVGQGPNEKLFF
. TRBJ1-3 TRBV7-9 . TGTGCCAGCAGCACTCACTCTGGAAACACCATATATTTT CASSTHSGNTIYF
. TRBJ2-1 TRBV28 TRBD1 TGTGCCAGCAGTTCCCGGACAGGGGGCAATGAGCAGTTCTTC CASSSRTGGNEQFF
. TRBJ2-5 TRBV7-8 TRBD2 TGTGCCAGCAGCTTAGGGGTTAGCGGGAGGGCCGGGGAGACCCAGTACTTC CASSLGVSGRAGETQYF
once TRBJ2-3 TRBV30 TRBD2 TGTGCCTGGAGTGAGGGGACTAGCGGGCCCACAGATACGCAGTATTTT CAWSEGTSGPTDTQYF
. TRBJ2-7 TRBV27 TRBD1 TGTGCCAGCAGTCCCACCGGGACAGGGCTCTACGAGCAGTACTTC CASSPTGTGLYEQYF
. TRBJ2-1 TRBV9 TRBD1 TGTGCCAGCAGCGTAAGGATAGGACAGGTAGACAATGAGCAGTTCTTC CASSVRIGQVDNEQFF
. TRBJ1-5 TRBV19 . TGTGCCAGTAGTATAGTAGCAGGGATCAATCAGCCCCAGCATTTT CASSIVAGINQPQHF
few TRBJ1-5 TRBV5-8 TRBD1 TGTGCCAGCAGCTTCCGGGACAGGGGACATTATCAGCCCCAGCATTTT CASSFRDRGHYQPQHF
. TRBJ2-1 TRBV2 TRBD2 TGTGCCAGCAGTGTGGGACTAGCGGGGATCTACAATGAGCAGTTCTTC CASSVGLAGIYNEQFF
. TRBJ2-3 TRBV30 . TGTGCCTGGAGTGTCTCCGGTGATACGCAGTATTTT CAWSVSGDTQYF
. TRBJ2-1 TRBV27 TRBD2 TGTGCCAGCAGTTTAGTAGCGGGAGAAGGCAATGAGCAGTTCTTC CASSLVAGEGNEQFF
. TRBJ1-5 TRBV4-2 . TGTGCCAGCAGCCAAGCTTCGGGGTTTGGCAATCAGCCCCAGCATTTT CASSQASGFGNQPQHF
. TRBJ1-6 TRBV6-5 TRBD1 TGTGCCAGCAAAGAGGACAGGGTCTATAATTCACCCCTCCACTTT CASKEDRVYNSPLHF
. TRBJ1-2 TRBV27 . TGTGCCAGCAGTACTCATTGGGGAGCTAACTATGGCTACACCTTC CASSTHWGANYGYTF
. TRBJ2-1 TRBV6-5 TRBD2 TGTGCCAGCGGGACTAGCGGGGACCACAATGAGCAGTTCTTC CASGTSGDHNEQFF
. TRBJ2-1 TRBV9 TRBD2 TGTGCCAGCAGCGTAGTGCGGGGGGGGAATGAGCAGTTCTTC CASSVVRGGNEQFF